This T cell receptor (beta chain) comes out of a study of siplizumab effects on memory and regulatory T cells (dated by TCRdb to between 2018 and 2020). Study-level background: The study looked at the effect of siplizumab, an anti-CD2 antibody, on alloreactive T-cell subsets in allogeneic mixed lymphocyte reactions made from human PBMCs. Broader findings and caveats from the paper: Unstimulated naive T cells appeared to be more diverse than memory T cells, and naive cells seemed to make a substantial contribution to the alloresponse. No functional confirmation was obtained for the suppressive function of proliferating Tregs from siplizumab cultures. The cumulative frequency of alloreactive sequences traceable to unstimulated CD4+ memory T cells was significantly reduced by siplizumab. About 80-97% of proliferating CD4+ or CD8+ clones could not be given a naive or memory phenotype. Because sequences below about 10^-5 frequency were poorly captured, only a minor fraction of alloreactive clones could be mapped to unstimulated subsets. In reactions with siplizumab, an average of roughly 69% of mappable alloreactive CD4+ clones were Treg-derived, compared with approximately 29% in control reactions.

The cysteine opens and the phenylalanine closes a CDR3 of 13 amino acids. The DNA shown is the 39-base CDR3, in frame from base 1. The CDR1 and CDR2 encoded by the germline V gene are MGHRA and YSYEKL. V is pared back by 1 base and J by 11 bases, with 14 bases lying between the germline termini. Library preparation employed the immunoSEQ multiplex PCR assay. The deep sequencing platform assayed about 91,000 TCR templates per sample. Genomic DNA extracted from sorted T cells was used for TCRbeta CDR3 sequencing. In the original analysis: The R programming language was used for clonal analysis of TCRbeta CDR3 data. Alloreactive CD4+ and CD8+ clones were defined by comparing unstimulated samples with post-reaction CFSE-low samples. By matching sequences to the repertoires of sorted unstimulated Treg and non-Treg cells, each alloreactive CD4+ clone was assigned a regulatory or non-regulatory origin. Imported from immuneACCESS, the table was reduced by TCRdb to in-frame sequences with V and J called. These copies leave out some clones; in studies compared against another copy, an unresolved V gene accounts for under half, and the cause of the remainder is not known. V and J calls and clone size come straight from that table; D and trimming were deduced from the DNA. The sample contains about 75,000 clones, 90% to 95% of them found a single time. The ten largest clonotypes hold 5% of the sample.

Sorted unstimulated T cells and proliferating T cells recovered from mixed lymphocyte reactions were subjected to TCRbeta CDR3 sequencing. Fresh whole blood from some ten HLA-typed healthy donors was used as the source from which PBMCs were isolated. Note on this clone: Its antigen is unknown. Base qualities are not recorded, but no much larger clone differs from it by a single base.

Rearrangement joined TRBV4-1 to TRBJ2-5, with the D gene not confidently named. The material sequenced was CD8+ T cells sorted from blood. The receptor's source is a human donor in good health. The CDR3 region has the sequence CASSQVMGLEQYF. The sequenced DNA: TGCGCCAGCAGCCAAGTGATGGGTCTGGAGCAGTACTTC.